Presented here are 3 T cell receptor beta chains from one specimen sequenced in a study of T cell changes during pregnancy in multiple sclerosis. Libraries were prepared by immunoSEQ multiplex PCR; TCRdb keeps only in-frame clonotypes and omits some of them. The table has 79,000 or so clones, roughly 90% seen once. This specimen consisted of peripheral blood, obtained in the first trimester of pregnancy. The receptors shown here come from a female donor in good health, enrolled as a control in a pregnancy study.

The chain couples TRBV5-5 to TRBJ1-2; possibly TRBD1 for D (5 bases). V gave up 0 bases and J gave up 2 bases, with 17 bases separating them. Per germline, CDR1 SGHKS and CDR2 YYEKEE (reference sequence). CDR3 length: 17 residues. The CDR3 loop reads CASSLEGSVPLNYGYTF. CDR3 DNA sequence: TGTGCCAGCAGCTTGGAGGGGTCAGTGCCCCTGAACTATGGCTACACCTTC. The whole variable domain, remainder taken from reference TRBV5-5 and TRBJ1-2, is DAGVTQSPTHLIKTRGQQVTLRCSPISGHKSVSWYQQVLGQGPQFIFQYYEKEERGRGNFPDRFSARQFPNYSSELNVNALLLGDSALYLCASSLEGSVPLNYGYTFGSGTRLTVV.

The chain is built from TRBV9 and TRBJ2-5, with TRBD2 as a possible D gene (5 bases). The CDR3 is made up of 14 amino acids. Germline CDR1 reads SGDLS; CDR2 reads YYNGEE. Trimming stripped 0 bases from V and 5 bases from J, with 11 bases between. CDR3 in amino acids: CASSVEAGGETQYF. For the CDR3, the DNA is TGTGCCAGCAGCGTAGAGGCAGGAGGCGAGACCCAGTACTTC.

This rearrangement joins TRBV9 to TRBJ2-2, with a possible D match to TRBD2 (5 bases). Germline V gene sequence: CDR1 SGDLS, CDR2 YYNGEE. This CDR3 comprises 13 residues. V lost 0 bases to trimming and J lost 5 bases, with 5 bases between them. CDR3: CASSVGGTGELFF. The CDR3 nucleotides are TGTGCCAGCAGCGTAGGCGGGACCGGGGAGCTGTTTTTT.